This entry is about one TCR beta chain. What it recognizes is unknown. The data were obtained in a study of cytomegalovirus exposure and HLA in healthy donors. In the study overall: From donors who were HLA-typed, an early data release held around 80 million unique TCRs.

V lost 1 base and J lost 4, with 9 bases in between. The CDR3 runs to 14 residues. Germline CDR1 MGHRA, CDR2 YSYEKL. Healthy bone marrow donors made up the cohort. Study observations and caveats: In a later analysis, CMV-associated beta chains were mostly HLA-associated, it appeared. When analyzed later, a missense DCLRE1C variant was found to be linked to TCR beta V- and J-gene trimming.

The primer mix had 60 Vbeta and 13 Jbeta primers. Some clones are missing from TCRdb's copy, which holds only in-frame ones; the method was immunoSEQ multiplex PCR. The table includes some 180,000 clones, roughly four fifths detected once. This clonotype was sampled from a man aged 30 to 39 in good health and CMV-seronegative. The sequencing sample was made of PBMCs. The V and J genes are TRBV4-1 and TRBJ2-3, with unresolved D. The CDR3 loop is CASSQGSVPDTQYF. CDR3 DNA sequence: TGCGCCAGCAGCCAAGGTAGTGTCCCAGATACGCAGTATTTT.